The source of this TCR beta chain is a study of T-cell memory formation after mild COVID-19. Trimming cost V 6 bases and J 2 bases; bases outside gene matches: 9. Germline values: CDR1 DFQATT, CDR2 SNEGSKA (reference sequence). The CDR3 sequence is 16 residues long. This clonotype was seen at least ten times. TCRdb fed the 5' RACE reads into MiXCR, producing one record per CDR3 protein. Of just under 150,000 distinct CDR3 sequences listed, around 5.8% were seen once; the top ten hold around 2%. The rearrangement uses TRBV20-1 and TRBJ2-1, with 11 bases that match TRBD2. This TCR derives from an adult woman who had mild COVID-19 (a few samples of this study predate the infection). Cell type and time point are not known. The sample was PBMCs or a T cell subset sorted from them (not recorded which). CDR3 nucleotide sequence: TGCAGTGCCCCAGGACTAGCGGGCCTCACCTACAATGAGCAGTTCTTC. It yields the protein CSAPGLAGLTYNEQFF.